Listed below are T cell receptor beta chains from one sample, sequenced in a study of blood T cell repertoires in COVID-19. This table comes from immunoSEQ multiplex PCR, and its TCRdb copy is limited to in-frame clones, with some not included. Altogether about 96,000 clones are present, 80% being singletons, with the ten largest covering 7.5% to 9.5%. Sequenced input: peripheral blood. The receptors were sampled from a man aged 50 to 60 who had recovered from COVID-19. CDR3s include the opening cysteine and the closing phenylalanine or tryptophan. Each record gives: V gene, D gene, clone size, J gene, CDR3 protein, CDR3 DNA. The D gene is left open where the match is weak. The size of a clone is reported for some rows only, either as once, few or many, or as a class for expanded clones.

>TRBV9|TRBD1|NA|TRBJ2-5
CASSVWSYWTGIFLETQYF
TGTGCCAGCAGCGTATGGAGCTATTGGACAGGGATTTTCCTGGAGACCCAGTACTTC
>TRBV5-1|TRBD1|NA|TRBJ1-2
CASRWTGAYGYTF
TGCGCCAGCAGATGGACAGGCGCCTATGGCTACACCTTC
>TRBV7-8|NA|NA|TRBJ2-2
CASSLGTITGELFF
TGTGCCAGCAGCTTAGGGACAATCACCGGGGAGCTGTTTTTT
>TRBV9|NA|NA|TRBJ2-7
CASSLFYEQYF
TGTGCCAGCAGCCTTTTCTACGAGCAGTACTTC
>TRBV3-1/TRBV3-2|NA|NA|TRBJ2-2
CASSQYGPTGELFF
TGTGCCAGCAGCCAATATGGGCCAACCGGGGAGCTGTTTTTT
>TRBV6-5|TRBD2|NA|TRBJ2-3
CASTPLAGDTQYF
TGTGCCAGCACTCCCCTAGCGGGTGATACGCAGTATTTT
>TRBV5-1|NA|NA|TRBJ2-7
CASSFSGGEQYF
TGCGCCAGCAGTTTTAGCGGAGGCGAGCAGTACTTC
>TRBV6-1|NA|NA|TRBJ2-7
CASSEAWGGEQYF
TGTGCCAGCAGTGAAGCTTGGGGAGGCGAGCAGTACTTC
>TRBV7-9|TRBD1|many|TRBJ1-2
CASSQGQGKSYGYTF
TGTGCCAGCAGCCAGGGACAGGGGAAGAGCTATGGCTACACCTTC
>TRBV5-6|NA|NA|TRBJ2-3
CASSLEFPGTTANTQYF
TGTGCCAGCAGCTTGGAATTCCCGGGAACTACCGCAAATACGCAGTATTTT
>TRBV2|NA|many|TRBJ1-2
CASTPLRSNYGYTF
TGTGCCAGCACCCCCTTGAGAAGCAACTATGGCTACACCTTC
>TRBV3-1/TRBV3-2|NA|NA|TRBJ1-2
CASSQVPFIGGYTF
TGTGCCAGCAGCCAAGTTCCATTCATCGGGGGCTACACCTTC
>TRBV7-9|NA|NA|TRBJ1-1
CASSLVRGKNTEAFF
TGTGCCAGCAGCTTAGTTCGCGGGAAAAACACTGAAGCTTTCTTT
>TRBV10-1|TRBD2|NA|TRBJ2-1
CASSGAGLADFNEQFF
TGCGCCAGCAGTGGGGCTGGACTAGCGGACTTCAATGAGCAGTTCTTC
>TRBV4-2|TRBD2|NA|TRBJ2-1
CASSQTSGGAANEQFF
TGTGCCAGCAGCCAGACTAGCGGGGGGGCGGCCAATGAGCAGTTCTTC
>TRBV27|NA|NA|TRBJ2-1
CASSFRTNNEQFF
TGTGCCAGTTCGTTTAGGACTAACAATGAGCAGTTCTTC
>TRBV5-5|NA|NA|TRBJ2-3
CASSSGLPITDTQYF
TGTGCCAGCAGCTCCGGACTGCCAATCACAGATACGCAGTATTTT
>TRBV6-6|NA|NA|TRBJ2-1
CASTSTGIEQFF
TGTGCCAGCACCTCCACAGGCATTGAGCAGTTCTTC
>TRBV10-3|TRBD1|NA|TRBJ1-5
CAISVGTGVNQPQHF
TGTGCCATCAGTGTGGGGACAGGGGTCAATCAGCCCCAGCATTTT
>TRBV7-9|TRBD2|NA|TRBJ2-5
CASSFTKLAEETQYF
TGTGCCAGCAGCTTCACTAAACTAGCGGAAGAGACCCAGTACTTC
>TRBV19|TRBD2|few|TRBJ2-5
CASSREQAGPETQYF
TGTGCCAGTAGTAGGGAACAAGCGGGACCTGAGACCCAGTACTTC
>TRBV5-6|TRBD1|NA|TRBJ1-5
CASSLGQGANQPQHF
TGTGCCAGCAGCTTGGGCCAGGGGGCAAATCAGCCCCAGCATTTT
>TRBV9|NA|NA|TRBJ1-1
CASSLLPGMGTEAFF
TGTGCCAGCAGCCTCTTACCGGGGATGGGCACTGAAGCTTTCTTT
>TRBV18|NA|few|TRBJ1-1
CASSPGGRAEAFF
TGTGCCAGCTCACCGGGAGGGAGGGCTGAAGCTTTCTTT
>TRBV2|TRBD2|NA|TRBJ2-2
CASRIQRGIGELFF
TGTGCCAGCAGGATCCAGCGGGGTATCGGGGAGCTGTTTTTT
>TRBV24-1|TRBD2|NA|TRBJ2-1
CATSDLRTSGGPDEQFF
TGTGCCACCAGTGATTTGCGGACTAGCGGGGGGCCCGATGAGCAGTTCTTC
>TRBV2|TRBD1|NA|TRBJ2-3
CASSTSGGGTDTQYF
TGTGCCAGCAGTACTTCAGGGGGAGGCACAGATACGCAGTATTTT
>TRBV19|TRBD1|NA|TRBJ2-1
CASSITGGGEQFF
TGTGCCAGTAGTATAACAGGGGGCGGTGAGCAGTTCTTC
>TRBV2|NA|NA|TRBJ2-7
CASRRTENHYEQYF
TGTGCCAGCAGACGGACAGAGAATCACTACGAGCAGTACTTC
>TRBV9|TRBD1|few|TRBJ2-1
CASSLGQGDYNEQFF
TGTGCCAGCAGCCTCGGACAGGGAGACTACAATGAGCAGTTCTTC
>TRBV14|NA|once|TRBJ1-1
CASSQLDMNTEAFF
TGTGCCAGCAGCCAACTGGACATGAACACTGAAGCTTTCTTT
>TRBV6-2/TRBV6-3|NA|few|TRBJ2-5
CASSRPGPKETQYF
TGTGCCAGCAGCAGGCCAGGGCCTAAAGAGACCCAGTACTTC
>TRBV6-4|TRBD2|NA|TRBJ2-1
CASSTLAAPYNEQFF
TGTGCCAGCAGTACACTAGCGGCGCCCTACAATGAGCAGTTCTTC
>TRBV7-3|TRBD1|NA|TRBJ1-6
CASSLKYRDRNSPLHF
TGTGCCAGCAGCTTAAAGTATAGGGACAGAAATTCACCCCTCCACTTT
>TRBV9|NA|NA|TRBJ2-3
CASNPQGWADTQYF
TGTGCCAGCAACCCTCAGGGGTGGGCAGATACGCAGTATTTT
>TRBV5-1|TRBD1|NA|TRBJ1-3
CASSSGQATHGNTIYF
TGCGCCAGCAGCAGTGGACAGGCGACACATGGAAACACCATATATTTT
>TRBV5-5|TRBD2|NA|TRBJ2-5
CASSTGSTSGGNQETQYF
TGTGCCAGCAGCACCGGATCAACTAGCGGGGGGAACCAAGAGACCCAGTACTTC
>TRBV24-1|TRBD2|NA|TRBJ2-3
CATSANGGRGDTQYF
TGTGCCACCAGTGCGAATGGCGGGAGGGGAGATACGCAGTATTTT
>TRBV3-1/TRBV3-2|TRBD1|NA|TRBJ2-1
CASSQQGGQTKMRQFF
TGTGCCAGCAGCCAACAAGGGGGACAGACTAAAATGCGGCAGTTCTTC
>TRBV28|TRBD2|NA|TRBJ2-5
CASRKAGAETQYF
TGTGCCAGCAGGAAAGCGGGAGCAGAGACCCAGTACTTC
>TRBV27|TRBD1|NA|TRBJ1-6
CASRPGGSYNSPLHF
TGTGCCAGCAGACCAGGGGGGTCCTATAATTCACCCCTCCACTTT
>TRBV5-1|TRBD1|NA|TRBJ2-1
CASSDQGANNEQFF
TGCGCCAGCAGCGACCAGGGGGCGAACAATGAGCAGTTCTTC
>TRBV5-1|TRBD1|NA|TRBJ2-7
CASSLGQGGDEQYF
TGCGCCAGCAGCCTAGGACAGGGAGGCGACGAGCAGTACTTC
>TRBV6-5|TRBD1|NA|TRBJ1-6
CASRKTGLNNSPLHF
TGTGCCAGCAGAAAGACAGGGTTAAATAATTCACCCCTCCACTTT
>TRBV7-8|TRBD2|NA|TRBJ2-3
CASSYLGLAASTDTQYF
TGTGCCAGCAGCTACCTAGGACTAGCGGCTTCCACAGATACGCAGTATTTT